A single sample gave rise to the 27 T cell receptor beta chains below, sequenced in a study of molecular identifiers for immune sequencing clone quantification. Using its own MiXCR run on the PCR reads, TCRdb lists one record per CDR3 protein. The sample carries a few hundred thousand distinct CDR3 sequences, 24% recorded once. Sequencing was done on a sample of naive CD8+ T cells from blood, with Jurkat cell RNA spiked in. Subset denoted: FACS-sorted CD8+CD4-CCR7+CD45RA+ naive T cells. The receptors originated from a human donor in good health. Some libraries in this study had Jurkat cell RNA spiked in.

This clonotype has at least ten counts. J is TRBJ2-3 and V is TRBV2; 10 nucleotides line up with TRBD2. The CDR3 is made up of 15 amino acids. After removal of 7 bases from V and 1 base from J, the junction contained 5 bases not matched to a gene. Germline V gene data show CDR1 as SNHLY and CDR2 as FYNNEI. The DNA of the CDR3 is TGTGCCAGCAAGAGGACTAGCGGCCGCACAGATACGCAGTATTTT. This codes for CASKRTSGRTDTQYF. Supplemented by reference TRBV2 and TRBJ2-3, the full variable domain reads EPEVTQTPSHQVTQMGQEVILRCVPISNHLYFYWYRQILGQKVEFLVSFYNNEISEKSEIFDDQFSVERPDGSNFTLKIRSTKLEDSAMYFCASKRTSGRTDTQYFGPGTRLTVL.

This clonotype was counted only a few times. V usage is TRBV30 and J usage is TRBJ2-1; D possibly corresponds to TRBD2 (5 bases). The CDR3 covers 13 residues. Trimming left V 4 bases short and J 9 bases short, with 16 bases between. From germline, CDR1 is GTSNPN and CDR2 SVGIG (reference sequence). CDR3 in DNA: TGTGCCTGGATCGTGACGGGGATAGGTGAGCAGTTCTTC. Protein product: CAWIVTGIGEQFF. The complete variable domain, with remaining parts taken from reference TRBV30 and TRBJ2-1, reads SQTIHQWPATLVQPVGSPLSLECTVEGTSNPNLYWYRQAAGRGLQLLFYSVGIGQISSEVPQNLSASRPQDRQFILSSKKLLLSDSGFYLCAWIVTGIGEQFFGPGTRLTVL.

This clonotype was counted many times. The CDR3 nucleotides are TGTGCCAGCAGTTACTCGACAGACACAGATACGCAGTATTTT. Translating gives CASSYSTDTDTQYF. This chain joins TRBV6-2 or TRBV6-3 and TRBJ2-3; D may be TRBD1 (5 bases). The germline V gene encodes CDR1 MNHEY and CDR2 SVGEGT. CDR3 size: 14 residues. Deletions cut 0 bases from V and 2 bases from J, with 6 bases between.

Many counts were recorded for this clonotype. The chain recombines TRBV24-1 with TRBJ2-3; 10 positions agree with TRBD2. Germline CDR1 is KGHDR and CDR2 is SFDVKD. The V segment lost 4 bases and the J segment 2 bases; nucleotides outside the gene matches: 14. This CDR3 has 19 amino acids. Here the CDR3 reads CATSERPQIAGGYTDTQYF. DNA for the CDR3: TGTGCCACCAGTGAGAGACCCCAAATAGCGGGGGGCTACACAGATACGCAGTATTTT.

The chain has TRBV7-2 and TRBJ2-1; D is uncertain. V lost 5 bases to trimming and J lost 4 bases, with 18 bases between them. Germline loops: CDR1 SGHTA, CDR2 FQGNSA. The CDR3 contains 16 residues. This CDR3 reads CASSPTGGWSYNEQFF. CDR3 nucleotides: TGTGCCAGCAGCCCCACCGGTGGTTGGAGTTACAATGAGCAGTTCTTC.

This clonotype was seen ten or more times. CDR3 amino acids: CASSFGGSNEQYF. The CDR3 DNA reads as TGTGCCAGCAGTTTTGGGGGGTCCAACGAGCAGTACTTC. This chain connects TRBV28 to TRBJ2-7, with TRBD2 as a possible D gene (6 bases). V was clipped by 3 bases and J by 5 bases, with 11 bases between them. Germline assignment: CDR1 MDHEN and CDR2 SYDVKM. The CDR3 length is 13 residues.

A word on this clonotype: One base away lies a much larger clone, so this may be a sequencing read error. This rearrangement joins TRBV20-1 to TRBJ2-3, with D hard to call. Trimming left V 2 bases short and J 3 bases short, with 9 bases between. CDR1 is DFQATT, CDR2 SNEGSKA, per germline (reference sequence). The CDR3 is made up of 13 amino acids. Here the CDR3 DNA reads TGCAGTGCTAGAAGTCTAGAAACAGATACGCAGTATTTT. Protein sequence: CSARSLETDTQYF.

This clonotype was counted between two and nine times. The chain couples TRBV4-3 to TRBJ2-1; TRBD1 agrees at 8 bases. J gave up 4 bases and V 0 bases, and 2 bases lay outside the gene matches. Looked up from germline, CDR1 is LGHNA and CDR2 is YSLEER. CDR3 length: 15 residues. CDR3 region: CASSQDRGRYNEQFF. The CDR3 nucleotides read TGCGCCAGCAGCCAAGACAGGGGGCGATACAATGAGCAGTTCTTC.

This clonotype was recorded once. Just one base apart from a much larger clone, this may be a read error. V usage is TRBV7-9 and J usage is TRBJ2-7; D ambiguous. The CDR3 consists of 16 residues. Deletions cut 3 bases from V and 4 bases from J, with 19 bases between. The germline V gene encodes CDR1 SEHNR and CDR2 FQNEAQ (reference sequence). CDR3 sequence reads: CASSFLFGQQAYEQYF. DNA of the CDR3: TGTGCCAGCAGCTTTCTTTTCGGGCAGCAAGCATACGAGCAGTACTTC. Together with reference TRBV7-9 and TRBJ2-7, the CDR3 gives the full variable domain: DTGVSQNPRHKITKRGQNVTFRCDPISEHNRLYWYRQTLGQGPEFLTYFQNEAQLEKSRLLSDRFSAERPKGSFSTLEIQRTEQGDSAMYLCASSFLFGQQAYEQYFGPGTRLTVT.

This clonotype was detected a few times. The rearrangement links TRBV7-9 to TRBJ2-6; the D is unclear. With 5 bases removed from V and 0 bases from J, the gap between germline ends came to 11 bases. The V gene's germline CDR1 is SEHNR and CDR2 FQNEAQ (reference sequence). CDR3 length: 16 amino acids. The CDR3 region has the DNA TGTGCCAGCAGCCTATCGCCCGGCTCTGGGGCCAACGTCCTGACTTTC. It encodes CASSLSPGSGANVLTF.

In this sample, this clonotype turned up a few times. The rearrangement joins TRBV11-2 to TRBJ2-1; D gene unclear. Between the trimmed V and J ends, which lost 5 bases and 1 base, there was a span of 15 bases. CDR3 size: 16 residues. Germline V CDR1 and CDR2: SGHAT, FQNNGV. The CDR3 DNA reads TGTGCCAGCAGCCAAGACGGTTTTAGGTCCTACAATGAGCAGTTCTTC. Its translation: CASSQDGFRSYNEQFF.

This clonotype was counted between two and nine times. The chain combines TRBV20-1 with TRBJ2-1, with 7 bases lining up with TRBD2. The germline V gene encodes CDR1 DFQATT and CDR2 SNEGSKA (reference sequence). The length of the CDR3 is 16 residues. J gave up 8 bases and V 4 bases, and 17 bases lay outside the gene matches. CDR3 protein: CSATPLEGGARDEQFF. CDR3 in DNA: TGCAGTGCTACCCCCTTAGAGGGAGGGGCTCGCGATGAGCAGTTCTTC.

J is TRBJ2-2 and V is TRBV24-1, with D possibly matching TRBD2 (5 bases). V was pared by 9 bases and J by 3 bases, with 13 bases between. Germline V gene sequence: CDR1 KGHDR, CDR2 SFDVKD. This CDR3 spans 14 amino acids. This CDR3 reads CATQDWADTGELFF. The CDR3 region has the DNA TGTGCCACCCAGGACTGGGCGGACACCGGGGAGCTGTTTTTT.

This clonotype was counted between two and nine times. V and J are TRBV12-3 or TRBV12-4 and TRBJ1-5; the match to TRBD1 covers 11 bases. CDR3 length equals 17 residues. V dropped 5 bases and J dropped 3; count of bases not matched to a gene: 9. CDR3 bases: TGTGCCAGCAGTCGCGGTGGGACAGGGGGGCCCAATCAGCCCCAGCATTTT. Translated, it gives CASSRGGTGGPNQPQHF.

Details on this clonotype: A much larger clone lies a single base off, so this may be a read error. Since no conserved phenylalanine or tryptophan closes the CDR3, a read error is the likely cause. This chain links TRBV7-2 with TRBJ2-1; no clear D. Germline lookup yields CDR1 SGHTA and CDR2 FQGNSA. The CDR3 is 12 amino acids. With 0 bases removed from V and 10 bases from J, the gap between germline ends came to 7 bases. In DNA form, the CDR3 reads TGTGCCAGCAGCTTAGCGCGCGTAGAGCAGTTCCTC. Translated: CASSLARVEQFL.

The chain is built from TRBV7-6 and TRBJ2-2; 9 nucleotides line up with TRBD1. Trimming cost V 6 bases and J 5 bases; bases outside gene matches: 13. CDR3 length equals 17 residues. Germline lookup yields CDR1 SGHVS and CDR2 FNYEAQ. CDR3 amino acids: CASSYDQDRGGTGELFF. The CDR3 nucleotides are TGTGCCAGCAGTTATGACCAGGACAGGGGTGGAACCGGGGAGCTGTTTTTT.

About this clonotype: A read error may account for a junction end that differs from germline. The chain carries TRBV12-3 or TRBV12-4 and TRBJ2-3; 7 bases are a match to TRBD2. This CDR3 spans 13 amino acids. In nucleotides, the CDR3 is TGTGCCAGCAGCGTGACTAGCAGAGATACGCAGTATTTT. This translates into CASSVTSRDTQYF.

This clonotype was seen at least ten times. This chain's CDR3 is CSVDREDTDTQYF. The CDR3 DNA reads TGCAGCGTGGACAGGGAGGACACAGATACGCAGTATTTT. J is TRBJ2-3 and V is TRBV29-1; 8 bases match TRBD1. This CDR3 region has 13 residues. The J segment lost 2 bases and the V segment lost 6 bases, leaving 4 bases of the junction unmatched. Germline values: CDR1 SQVTM, CDR2 ANQGSEA.

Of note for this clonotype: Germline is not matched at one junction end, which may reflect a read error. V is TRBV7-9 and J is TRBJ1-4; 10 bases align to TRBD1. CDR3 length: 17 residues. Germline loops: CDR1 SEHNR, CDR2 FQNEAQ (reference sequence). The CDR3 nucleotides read TGTGCCAGCAGCTCATTTGACAGGGGGCATTCTAATGAAAAACAGTTTTTT. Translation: CASSSFDRGHSNEKQFF.

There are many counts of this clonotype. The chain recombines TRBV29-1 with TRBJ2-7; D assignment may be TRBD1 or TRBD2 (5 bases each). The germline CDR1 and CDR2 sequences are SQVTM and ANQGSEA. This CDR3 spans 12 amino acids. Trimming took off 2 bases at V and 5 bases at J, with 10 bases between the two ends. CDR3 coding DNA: TGCAGCGTTGAATTTTGGGGGAACGAGCAGTACTTC. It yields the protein CSVEFWGNEQYF.

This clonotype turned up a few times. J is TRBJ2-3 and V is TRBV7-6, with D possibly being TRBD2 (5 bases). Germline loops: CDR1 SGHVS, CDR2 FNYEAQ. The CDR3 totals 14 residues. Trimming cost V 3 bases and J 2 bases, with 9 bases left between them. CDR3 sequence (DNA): TGTGCCAGCAGCTTGGACTTAGACACAGATACGCAGTATTTT. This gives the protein CASSLDLDTDTQYF.

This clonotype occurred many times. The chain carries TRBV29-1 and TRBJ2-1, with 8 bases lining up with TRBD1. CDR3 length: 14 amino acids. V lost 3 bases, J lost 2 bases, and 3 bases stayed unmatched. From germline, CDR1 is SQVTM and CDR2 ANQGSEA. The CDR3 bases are TGCAGCGTTGAGCCACAGGGGGCCTACAATGAGCAGTTCTTC. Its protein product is CSVEPQGAYNEQFF.

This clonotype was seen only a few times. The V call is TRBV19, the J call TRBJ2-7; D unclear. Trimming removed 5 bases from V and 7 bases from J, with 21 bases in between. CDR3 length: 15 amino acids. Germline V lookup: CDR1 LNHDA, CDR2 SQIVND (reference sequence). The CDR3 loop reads CASSYVAAESKEQYF. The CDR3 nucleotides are TGTGCCAGTAGTTACGTTGCGGCCGAGTCGAAAGAGCAGTACTTC.

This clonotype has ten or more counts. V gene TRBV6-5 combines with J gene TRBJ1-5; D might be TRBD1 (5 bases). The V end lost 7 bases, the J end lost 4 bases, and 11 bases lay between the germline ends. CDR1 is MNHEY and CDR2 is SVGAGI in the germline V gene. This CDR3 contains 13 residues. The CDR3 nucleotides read TGTGCCAGCACCGGCGGGGGGAATCAGCCCCAGCATTTT. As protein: CASTGGGNQPQHF.

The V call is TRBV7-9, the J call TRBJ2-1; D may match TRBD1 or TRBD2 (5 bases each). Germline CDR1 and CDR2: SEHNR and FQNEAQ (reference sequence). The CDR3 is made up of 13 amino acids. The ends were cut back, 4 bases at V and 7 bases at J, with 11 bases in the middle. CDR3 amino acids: CASSYRDLNEQFF. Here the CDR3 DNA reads TGTGCCAGCAGCTACCGGGACCTGAATGAGCAGTTCTTC.

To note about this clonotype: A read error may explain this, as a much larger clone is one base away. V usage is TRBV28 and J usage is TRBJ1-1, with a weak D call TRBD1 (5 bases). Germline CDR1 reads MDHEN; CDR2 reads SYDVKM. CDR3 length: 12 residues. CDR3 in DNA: TGTGCCAGCAGTTTTCGTGGGACTGTAGCTTTCTTT. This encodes CASSFRGTVAFF.

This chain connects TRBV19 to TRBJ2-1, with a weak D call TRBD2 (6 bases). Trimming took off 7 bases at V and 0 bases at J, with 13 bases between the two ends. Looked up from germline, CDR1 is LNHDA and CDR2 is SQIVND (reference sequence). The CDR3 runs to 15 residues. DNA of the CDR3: TGTGCCAGTACCGTGGGACTTAACTCCTACAATGAGCAGTTCTTC. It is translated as CASTVGLNSYNEQFF.